The 20 T cell receptor beta chains presented below share a single source sample, sequenced in a study of blood T cell repertoires in COVID-19. TCRdb's table, derived via immunoSEQ multiplex PCR, lists solely in-frame clones and lacks some. The sample lists some 130,000 clones; more than 90% were seen once. The sequencing sample was made of peripheral blood. The receptors were sampled from a man aged 45-65 years with active COVID-19.

The chain combines TRBV15 with TRBJ2-3; 14 positions agree with TRBD2. The CDR3 totals 17 residues. V lost 4 bases, J lost 2 bases, and 5 bases stayed unmatched. Germline V lookup: CDR1 LNHNV, CDR2 YYDKDF (reference sequence). CDR3 loop: CATSTRLAGGFTDTQYF. The CDR3 bases are TGTGCCACCAGCACAAGACTAGCGGGGGGGTTCACAGATACGCAGTATTTT.

The J gene is TRBJ1-5, the V gene TRBV29-1; D perhaps matches TRBD1 (5 bases). V was pared by 6 bases and J by 2 bases, with 8 bases between. Per germline, CDR1 SQVTM and CDR2 ANQGSEA. The CDR3 has 12 amino acids. CDR3: CSVQTGNQPQHF. In nucleotides, the CDR3 is TGCAGCGTACAGACAGGCAATCAGCCCCAGCATTTT.

The V call is TRBV7-6, the J call TRBJ2-1; D remains unclear. In germline, CDR1 is SGHVS, CDR2 FNYEAQ. Trimming cost V 5 bases and J 0 bases, with 11 bases left between them. There are 15 residues in the CDR3. CDR3 DNA sequence: TGTGCCAGCAGCACTACCACCAGCTCCTACAATGAGCAGTTCTTC. Its translation: CASSTTTSSYNEQFF.

This chain joins TRBV11-2 and TRBJ2-1; 9 positions agree with TRBD2. The CDR3 spans 17 residues. V lost 5 bases, J lost 8 bases, and 16 bases stayed unmatched. Germline lookup yields CDR1 SGHAT and CDR2 FQNNGV. CDR3 region: CASSGVRWVAGVDEQFF. As DNA, the CDR3 is TGTGCCAGCAGCGGAGTGAGGTGGGTAGCGGGAGTAGATGAGCAGTTCTTC.

This clone was seen a handful of times. The CDR3 sequence is CASSEGENTGELFF. The CDR3 region has the DNA TGTGCCAGCAGTGAAGGAGAGAACACCGGGGAGCTGTTTTTT. The gene calls are TRBV2 and TRBJ2-2, with D hard to call. V was pared by 1 base and J by 1 base, with 4 bases between. CDR3 size: 14 residues. The germline V gene encodes CDR1 SNHLY and CDR2 FYNNEI.

This chain connects TRBV3-1 (or the pseudogene TRBV3-2) to TRBJ2-7, with TRBD2 matching over 8 bases. Trimming at V came to 8 bases and at J to 3 bases, leaving 9 bases not matched to a gene. CDR1 LGHDT and CDR2 YNNKEL come from the germline V gene (reference sequence). The CDR3 length is 14 residues. CDR3 in DNA: TGTGCCAGCTTCTCCGGGACTAGGTACTACGAGCAGTACGTC. The encoded protein is CASFSGTRYYEQYV.

For this clone: Since a much larger clone is just one base distant, this may be a read error. Other DNA sequences within the sample encode an identical CDR3. The chain is built from TRBV4-1 and TRBJ2-2; tentative D call: TRBD2 (7 bases). This CDR3 has 20 amino acids. Germline lookup yields CDR1 MGHRA and CDR2 YSYEKL. CDR3 region: CATSQQMGGGGAANTGELFF. CDR3 coding DNA: TGCGCCACCAGCCAACAAATGGGGGGGGGCGGAGCCGCGAACACCGGGGAGCTGTTTTTT.

This clone was seen just once. V usage is TRBV7-2 and J usage is TRBJ1-5; no firm D call. Trimming stripped 1 base from V and 6 bases from J, with 7 bases between. The CDR3 runs 13 residues. The germline gives CDR1 SGHTA, CDR2 FQGNSA. CDR3 protein: CASSLVISQPQHF. Here the CDR3 DNA reads TGTGCCAGCAGCTTAGTAATCTCTCAGCCCCAGCATTTT.

V and J are TRBV9 and TRBJ2-3; 15 bases line up with TRBD2. Germline loops: CDR1 SGDLS, CDR2 YYNGEE. The length of the CDR3 is 19 residues. Unmatched junction bases numbered 15, after V lost 4 bases and J lost 6 bases. This chain's CDR3 is CASSPRGTVGTSGRDTQYF. Here the CDR3 DNA reads TGTGCCAGCAGCCCCAGAGGGACGGTGGGGACTAGCGGGAGGGATACGCAGTATTTT.

This chain uses TRBV19 with TRBJ1-2; TRBD1 aligns across 8 bases. CDR1 and CDR2 from the germline V gene are LNHDA and SQIVND (reference sequence). This CDR3 region has 14 residues. The junction had 9 bases not matched to a gene; V was cut back by 10 bases and J by 2 bases. The CDR3 bases are TGTGCCACCACCCTCACAGGGGGAAACTATGGCTACACCTTC. As protein: CATTLTGGNYGYTF. Full variable domain (rest looked up from reference TRBV19 and TRBJ1-2): DGGITQSPKYLFRKEGQNVTLSCEQNLNHDAMYWYRQDPGQGLRLIYYSQIVNDFQKGDIAEGYSVSREKKESFPLTVTSAQKNPTAFYLCATTLTGGNYGYTFGSGTRLTVV.

The V call is TRBV7-9, the J call TRBJ2-2, with D possibly TRBD2 on 6 matching bases. The CDR3 contains 15 residues. Germline V lookup: CDR1 SEHNR, CDR2 FQNEAQ (reference sequence). Trimming left V 3 bases short and J 6 bases short, with 14 bases between. The DNA for the CDR3 is TGTGCCAGCAGCTTCCCCCGGGAGATGGCCGGGGAGCTGTTTTTT. It encodes CASSFPREMAGELFF.

The rearrangement joins TRBV6-5 to TRBJ2-5; the D gene is possibly TRBD1 (6 bases). CDR3 length: 15 residues. Germline V gives CDR1 MNHEY, CDR2 SVGAGI. V was trimmed by 6 bases and J by 3 bases, leaving 17 bases between them. In DNA form, the CDR3 reads TGTGCCAGCAGGAGAAACCGGGACAATAAAGAGACCCAGTACTTC. The encoded protein is CASRRNRDNKETQYF.

V is TRBV19 and J is TRBJ2-3; maybe TRBD2 (6 bases). The germline V and J ends were trimmed by 1 base and 11 bases, with 13 bases remaining between them. The CDR3 totals 13 residues. In germline, CDR1 is LNHDA, CDR2 SQIVND (reference sequence). The CDR3 region has the DNA TGTGCCAGTAGTATAGGGGGAGGTACGGAGCAGTATTTT. It specifies CASSIGGGTEQYF.

This chain connects TRBV6-5 to TRBJ1-5, with a weak D call TRBD1 (5 bases). CDR3 size: 14 residues. V was shortened by 6 bases and J by 4 bases, with 13 bases between the two germline ends. Germline loops: CDR1 MNHEY, CDR2 SVGAGI. CDR3 nucleotide sequence: TGTGCCAGCAGGCAGGGTTTACGGAATCAGCCCCAGCATTTT. It codes for CASRQGLRNQPQHF.

J is TRBJ1-1 and V is TRBV3-1 (or the pseudogene TRBV3-2), with D possibly being TRBD1 (5 bases). Trimming took 4 bases from V and 4 from J, leaving 16 bases between them. Germline CDR1 reads LGHDT; CDR2 reads YNNKEL (reference sequence). The CDR3 contains 15 residues. Written as DNA, the CDR3 is TGTGCCAGCAGCCCTCAGGGCAGGTGGGGCACTGAAGCTTTCTTT. As protein: CASSPQGRWGTEAFF.

The genes are TRBV24-1 and TRBJ2-6; possible D gene TRBD1, 6 bases. CDR3 length: 15 amino acids. Germline V lookup: CDR1 KGHDR, CDR2 SFDVKD. V was pared by 4 bases and J by 2 bases, with 8 bases between. The CDR3 is CATSESGAGANVLTF. The CDR3 DNA reads as TGTGCCACCAGTGAATCAGGGGCTGGGGCCAACGTCCTGACTTTC.

This CDR3 is CAWSRQYNEQFF. Written as DNA, the CDR3 is TGTGCCTGGAGTCGACAGTACAATGAGCAGTTCTTC. This rearrangement joins TRBV30 to TRBJ2-1; D may be TRBD1 (5 bases). Per the germline V gene, CDR1 is GTSNPN and CDR2 is SVGIG (reference sequence). There are 12 residues in the CDR3. Trimming took off 2 bases at V and 4 bases at J, with 6 bases between the two ends. The full variable domain, in which reference TRBV30 and TRBJ2-1 provide the parts outside the CDR3, is SQTIHQWPATLVQPVGSPLSLECTVEGTSNPNLYWYRQAAGRGLQLLFYSVGIGQISSEVPQNLSASRPQDRQFILSSKKLLLSDSGFYLCAWSRQYNEQFFGPGTRLTVL.

The chain couples TRBV11-2 to TRBJ2-5, with TRBD1 identical over 8 bases. Germline CDR1 reads SGHAT; CDR2 reads FQNNGV. CDR3 length equals 15 residues. The trim removed 5 bases at V and 5 bases at J, leaving 10 bases unmatched. The CDR3 coding sequence is TGTGCCAGCAGCCCACGGACAGGGTCGGTGGAGACCCAGTACTTC. It translates to CASSPRTGSVETQYF.

The V call is TRBV6-5, the J call TRBJ2-2; TRBD1 agrees at 10 bases. Trimming removed 10 bases from V and 5 bases from J; junction bases left unmatched: 10. This CDR3 is built from 15 residues. Germline V gene sequence: CDR1 MNHEY, CDR2 SVGAGI. For the CDR3, the DNA is TGTGCCACCCAGACAGGGGGCTTGGGAACCGGGGAGCTGTTTTTT. Its translation is CATQTGGLGTGELFF.

This chain connects TRBV24-1 to TRBJ1-5; no clear D gene. Per the germline V gene, CDR1 is KGHDR and CDR2 is SFDVKD. Trimming shortened V by 3 bases and J by 4 bases, and 9 bases separated the two germline ends. The CDR3 runs to 14 residues. CDR3 residues: CATSDVHGNQPQHF. The CDR3 nucleotides read TGTGCCACCAGTGATGTGCACGGGAATCAGCCCCAGCATTTT.